This T cell receptor (beta chain) derives from a study of T cell changes during pregnancy in multiple sclerosis. The protocol was immunoSEQ multiplex PCR, while the TCRdb copy is restricted to in-frame clones and leaves out a portion. The sample has about 40,000 clones, about 91% seen once. The clonotype was recovered from a female donor in good health, enrolled as a control in a pregnancy study. Material: CD4+ T cells from peripheral blood mononuclear cells, obtained in the third trimester of pregnancy.

The CDR3 here is CASSEWGTLTDTQYF. The CDR3 DNA sequence: TGTGCCAGCAGTGAATGGGGGACACTGACAGATACGCAGTATTTT. This chain connects TRBV6-1 to TRBJ2-3; D may be TRBD1 (6 bases). The germline CDR1 and CDR2 sequences are MNHNS and SASEGT. The CDR3 totals 15 residues. V was cut by 2 bases and J by 3 bases, with 12 bases left in between.